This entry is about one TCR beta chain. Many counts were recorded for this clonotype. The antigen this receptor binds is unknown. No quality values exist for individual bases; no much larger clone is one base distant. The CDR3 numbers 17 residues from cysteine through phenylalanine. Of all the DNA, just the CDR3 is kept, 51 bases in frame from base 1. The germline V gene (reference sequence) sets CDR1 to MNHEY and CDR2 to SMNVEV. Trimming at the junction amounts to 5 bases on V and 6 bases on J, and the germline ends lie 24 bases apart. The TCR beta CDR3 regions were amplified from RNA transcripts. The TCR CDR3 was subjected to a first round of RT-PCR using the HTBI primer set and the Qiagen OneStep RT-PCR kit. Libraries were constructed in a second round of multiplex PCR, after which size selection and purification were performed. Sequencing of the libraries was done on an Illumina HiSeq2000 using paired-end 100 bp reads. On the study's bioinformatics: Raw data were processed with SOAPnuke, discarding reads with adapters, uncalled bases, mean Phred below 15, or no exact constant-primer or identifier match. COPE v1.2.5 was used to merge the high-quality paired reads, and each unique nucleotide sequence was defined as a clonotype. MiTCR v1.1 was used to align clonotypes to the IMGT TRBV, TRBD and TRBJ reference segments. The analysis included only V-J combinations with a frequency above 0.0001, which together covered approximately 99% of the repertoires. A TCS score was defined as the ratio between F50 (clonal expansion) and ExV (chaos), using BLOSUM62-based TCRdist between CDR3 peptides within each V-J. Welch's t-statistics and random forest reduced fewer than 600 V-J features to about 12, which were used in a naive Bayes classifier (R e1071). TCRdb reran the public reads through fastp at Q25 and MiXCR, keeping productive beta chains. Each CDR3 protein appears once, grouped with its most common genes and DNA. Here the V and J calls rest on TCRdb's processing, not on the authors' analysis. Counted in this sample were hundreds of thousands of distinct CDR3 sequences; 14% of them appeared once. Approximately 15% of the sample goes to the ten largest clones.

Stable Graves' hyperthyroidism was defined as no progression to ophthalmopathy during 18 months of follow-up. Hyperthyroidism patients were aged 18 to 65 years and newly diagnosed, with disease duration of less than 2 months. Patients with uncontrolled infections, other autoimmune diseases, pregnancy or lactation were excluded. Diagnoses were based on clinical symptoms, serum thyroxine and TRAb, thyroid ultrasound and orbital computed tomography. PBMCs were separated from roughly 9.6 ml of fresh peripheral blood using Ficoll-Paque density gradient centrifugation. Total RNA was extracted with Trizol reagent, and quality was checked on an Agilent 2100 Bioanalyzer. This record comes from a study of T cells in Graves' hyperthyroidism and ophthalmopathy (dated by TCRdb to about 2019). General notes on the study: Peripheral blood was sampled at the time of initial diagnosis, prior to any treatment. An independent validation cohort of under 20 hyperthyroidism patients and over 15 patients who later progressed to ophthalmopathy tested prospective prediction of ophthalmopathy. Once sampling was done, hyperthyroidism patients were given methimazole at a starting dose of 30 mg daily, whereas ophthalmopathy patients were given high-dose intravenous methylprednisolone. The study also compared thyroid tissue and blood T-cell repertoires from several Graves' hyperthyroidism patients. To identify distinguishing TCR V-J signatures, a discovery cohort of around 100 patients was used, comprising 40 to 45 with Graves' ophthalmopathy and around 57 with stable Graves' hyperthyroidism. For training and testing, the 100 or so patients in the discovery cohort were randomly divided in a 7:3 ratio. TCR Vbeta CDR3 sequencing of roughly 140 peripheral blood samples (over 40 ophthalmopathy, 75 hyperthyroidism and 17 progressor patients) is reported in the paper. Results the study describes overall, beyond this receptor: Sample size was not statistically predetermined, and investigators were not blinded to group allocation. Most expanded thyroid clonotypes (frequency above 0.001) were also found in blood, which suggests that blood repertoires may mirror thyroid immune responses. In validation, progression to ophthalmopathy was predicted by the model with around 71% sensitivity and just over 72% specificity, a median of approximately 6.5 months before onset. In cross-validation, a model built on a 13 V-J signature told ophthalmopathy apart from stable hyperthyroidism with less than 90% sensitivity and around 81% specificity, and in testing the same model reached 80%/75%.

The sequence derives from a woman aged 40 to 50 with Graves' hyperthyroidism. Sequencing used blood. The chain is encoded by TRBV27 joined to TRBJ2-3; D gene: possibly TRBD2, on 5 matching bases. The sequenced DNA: TGTGCCAGCAGTCTAATACCCTATAGCGTTGACGTCGATACGCAGTATTTT. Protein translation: CASSLIPYSVDVDTQYF.